These 12 T cell receptor beta chains came from one sample sequenced in a study of T cells in Graves' hyperthyroidism and ophthalmopathy. Amplification of TCR beta CDR3 regions used RNA as the template. In the first-round RT-PCR of the TCR CDR3, the HTBI primer set was used. TCRdb re-called the multiplex PCR reads through MiXCR, storing one row per CDR3 protein. The profile shows 750,000 to 900,000 distinct CDR3 sequences, about two fifths of them singletons. The material sequenced was blood. The receptors shown here come from a man younger than 35 with Graves' hyperthyroidism.

Only a few counts were recorded for this clonotype. The gene calls are TRBV7-3 and TRBJ1-6; weak D call: TRBD1 (5 bases). The CDR3 runs 14 residues. The V and J ends lost 3 bases and 5 bases respectively, with 8 bases between them. Germline V gene lookup returns CDR1 SGHTA and CDR2 FQGTGA. Here the CDR3 reads CASSFPGHNSPLHF. CDR3 nucleotide sequence: TGTGCCAGCAGCTTTCCGGGACATAATTCACCCCTCCACTTT.

The chain joins TRBV20-1 to TRBJ2-5, with 10 nucleotides matching TRBD1. V lost 6 bases to trimming and J lost 0 bases; unmatched junction nucleotides: 1. The V gene's germline CDR1 is DFQATT and CDR2 SNEGSKA (reference sequence). There are 13 residues in the CDR3. CDR3 residues: CSAGTGDQETQYF. The CDR3 DNA reads TGCAGTGCGGGGACAGGGGACCAAGAGACCCAGTACTTC.

The chain uses TRBV4-1 and TRBJ1-1, with 7 bases aligning to TRBD1. CDR3 length: 15 amino acids. J lost 1 base, V lost 3 bases, and 5 bases had no gene match. Germline CDR1 and CDR2: MGHRA and YSYEKL. CDR3 protein: CASSHEGTANTEAFF. As DNA, the CDR3 is TGCGCCAGCAGCCATGAAGGGACAGCGAACACTGAAGCTTTCTTT.

At least ten counts were recorded for this clonotype. The chain uses TRBV2 and TRBJ1-4; D uncertain. The germline CDR1 and CDR2 sequences are SNHLY and FYNNEI. Trimming removed 6 bases at V and 8 bases at J, with 16 bases between. The CDR3 extends over 14 amino acids. The CDR3 DNA sequence: TGTGCCAGCAGGGTTACTACAAGTCGGGAAAAACTGTTTTTT. It codes for CASRVTTSREKLFF.

This chain links TRBV7-9 with TRBJ2-7, with 8 positions matching TRBD1. Per germline, CDR1 SEHNR and CDR2 FQNEAQ (reference sequence). J was trimmed by 7 bases and V by 2 bases; bases with no gene match: 13. The CDR3 length is 16 residues. For the CDR3, the DNA is TGTGCCAGCAGCTTATCGGTTGGACAGGGAGCCGAAGAGCAGTACTTC. It translates to CASSLSVGQGAEEQYF. The whole variable domain, filled in from reference TRBV7-9 and TRBJ2-7, reads DTGVSQNPRHKITKRGQNVTFRCDPISEHNRLYWYRQTLGQGPEFLTYFQNEAQLEKSRLLSDRFSAERPKGSFSTLEIQRTEQGDSAMYLCASSLSVGQGAEEQYFGPGTRLTVT.

This clonotype was observed a single time. The junction differs from germline at one of its ends, possibly a read error. The J gene is TRBJ2-2, the V gene TRBV10-3; 7 bases align to TRBD2. The CDR3 length is 15 residues. Germline CDR1 is ENHRY and CDR2 is SYGVKD. The CDR3 DNA is TGTGTCATCAGCGATAGCGGGCAACACACCGGGGAGCTGTTTTTT. Protein: CVISDSGQHTGELFF.

In this sample, this clonotype turned up many times. The rearrangement joins TRBV9 to TRBJ1-1, with 7 nucleotides matching TRBD1. Germline V CDR1 and CDR2: SGDLS, YYNGEE. Trimming removed 0 bases from V and 4 bases from J; junction bases left unmatched: 3. The CDR3 has 14 amino acids. The CDR3: CASSVATGATEAFF. CDR3 in DNA: TGTGCCAGCAGCGTAGCTACAGGGGCCACTGAAGCTTTCTTT.

This clonotype showed up many times. The V call is TRBV29-1, the J call TRBJ1-1; D perhaps matches TRBD1 (6 bases). Trimming pared 6 bases from V and 4 bases from J, leaving 12 bases between. Germline loops: CDR1 SQVTM, CDR2 ANQGSEA. CDR3 size: 12 residues. The CDR3: CSVVQGTTEAFF. CDR3 coding DNA: TGCAGCGTGGTACAGGGAACCACTGAAGCTTTCTTT.

The rearrangement joins TRBV19 to TRBJ1-1; 9 bases agree with TRBD1. The germline CDR1 and CDR2 sequences are LNHDA and SQIVND (reference sequence). The V gene end was trimmed by 4 bases and the J gene end by 10 bases; junction bases not matched to a gene: 1. The CDR3 extends over 11 amino acids. The DNA of the CDR3 is TGTGCCAGTAGTACGGACAGGGGAGCTTTCTTT. Translation: CASSTDRGAFF.

This clonotype was seen ten or more times. The J gene is TRBJ1-4, the V gene TRBV7-9; D not certain. With 1 base removed from V and 10 bases from J, the gap between germline ends came to 13 bases. The CDR3 is 14 residues long. Germline loops: CDR1 SEHNR, CDR2 FQNEAQ (reference sequence). This chain's CDR3 is CASSLGVNGGKLFF. The CDR3 region has the DNA TGTGCCAGCAGCTTAGGGGTTAACGGCGGAAAACTGTTTTTT.

This clonotype was seen many times. In nucleotides, the CDR3 is TGCAGCGTCCGGACAGGGCGCTACGAGCAGTACTTC. Translating it yields CSVRTGRYEQYF. This rearrangement joins TRBV29-1 to TRBJ2-7; TRBD1 agrees at 8 bases. V dropped 6 bases and J dropped 3; count of bases not matched to a gene: 4. The V gene's germline CDR1 is SQVTM and CDR2 ANQGSEA. The length of the CDR3 is 12 residues.

V is TRBV5-6 and J is TRBJ2-7; no clear D. Deletions cut 5 bases from V and 2 bases from J, with 14 bases between. The CDR3 runs 14 residues. Germline loops: CDR1 SGHDT, CDR2 YYEEEE. The CDR3 nucleotides read TGTGCCAGCAGTCCCGCGACGGAAACCTACGAGCAGTACTTC. It is translated as CASSPATETYEQYF.